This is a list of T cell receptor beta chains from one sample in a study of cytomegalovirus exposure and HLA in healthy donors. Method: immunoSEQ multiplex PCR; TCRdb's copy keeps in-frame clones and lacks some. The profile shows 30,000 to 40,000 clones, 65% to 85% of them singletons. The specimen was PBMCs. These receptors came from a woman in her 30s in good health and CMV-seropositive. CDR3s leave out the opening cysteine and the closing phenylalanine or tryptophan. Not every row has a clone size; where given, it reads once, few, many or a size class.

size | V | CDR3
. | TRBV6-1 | ASTQTGTPSIQY
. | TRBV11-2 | ASSLDRKVGHLSYEQY
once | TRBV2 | ASSEAGGEGSYNEQF
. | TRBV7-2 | ASSQTETSGRGREQY
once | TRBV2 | AIWRLAVKGGSEQF
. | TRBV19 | ASSHRGSEAF
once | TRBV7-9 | ASSLGQGYNYGYT
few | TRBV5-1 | ASSRGQAQNTEAF
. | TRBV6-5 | ASSDGQMREKLF
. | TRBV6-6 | ASSTQGYNQPQH
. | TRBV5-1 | ASSLIAGSNTGELF
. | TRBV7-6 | ASSLTVYNQPQH
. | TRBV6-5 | ASSTFSYNEQF
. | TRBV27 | ASSLLGTGSYEQY
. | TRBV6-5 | ASSVQTGAVYEQY
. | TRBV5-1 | ASSFVGPSSYNEQF
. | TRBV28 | ASSLLDNYNEQF
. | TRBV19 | ASSEGTSGSLQRY
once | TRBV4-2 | ASSRDLLLIAGELF
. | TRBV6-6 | ASSYVIYEQY
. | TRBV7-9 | SSSLVTGGLTEAF
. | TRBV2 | ASSPSYEQY
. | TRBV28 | ASRVWGVAGTGELF
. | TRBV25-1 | ASSSGLNDNEQF
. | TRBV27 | ASSLAGVVGAEQY
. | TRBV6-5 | ASSGQGRNTIY
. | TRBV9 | ASSVEGSGGAWVTDTQY
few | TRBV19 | ASNPSDRPYGYT
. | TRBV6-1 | ASSHTTGGQETQY
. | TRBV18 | ASSPGQGHAEAF
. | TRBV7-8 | ASSLAPAFSGGHNEQF
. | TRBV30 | AWNQGSATNEKLF
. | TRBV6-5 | ASSYSSGVGETQY
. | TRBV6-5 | ASSYSGTGGGYT
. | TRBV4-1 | ASSQVGGRAREQY
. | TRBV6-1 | ASRAAGQGISPLH
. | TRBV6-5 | ASSYLAVRDYGYT
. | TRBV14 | ASSPGGFIRRTEAF
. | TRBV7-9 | ASSLAREVYDGGFYEQY
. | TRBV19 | ASSPGHTNSYEQY
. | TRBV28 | ASSPMKPGQGALGEAF
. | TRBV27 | ASSPGLGREAF